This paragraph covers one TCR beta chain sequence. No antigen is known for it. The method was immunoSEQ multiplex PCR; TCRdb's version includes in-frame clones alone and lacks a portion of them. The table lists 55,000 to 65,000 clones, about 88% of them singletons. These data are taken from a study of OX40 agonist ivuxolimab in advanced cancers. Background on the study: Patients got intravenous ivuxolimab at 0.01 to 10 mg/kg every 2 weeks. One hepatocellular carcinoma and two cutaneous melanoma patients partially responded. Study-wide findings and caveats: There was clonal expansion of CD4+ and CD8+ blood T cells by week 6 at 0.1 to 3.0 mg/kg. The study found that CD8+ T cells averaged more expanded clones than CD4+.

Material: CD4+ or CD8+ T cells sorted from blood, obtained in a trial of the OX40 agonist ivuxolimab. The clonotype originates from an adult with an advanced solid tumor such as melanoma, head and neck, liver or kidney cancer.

The CDR3 DNA is TGCGCCAGCAGCTGGAGTGGCTACGAGCAGTACTTC. Its translation: CASSWSGYEQYF. This rearrangement joins TRBV5-1 to TRBJ2-7; D not certain. Trimming cost V 3 bases and J 3 bases, with 7 bases left between them. The CDR3 is 12 residues long. Germline loops: CDR1 SGHRS, CDR2 YFSETQ.